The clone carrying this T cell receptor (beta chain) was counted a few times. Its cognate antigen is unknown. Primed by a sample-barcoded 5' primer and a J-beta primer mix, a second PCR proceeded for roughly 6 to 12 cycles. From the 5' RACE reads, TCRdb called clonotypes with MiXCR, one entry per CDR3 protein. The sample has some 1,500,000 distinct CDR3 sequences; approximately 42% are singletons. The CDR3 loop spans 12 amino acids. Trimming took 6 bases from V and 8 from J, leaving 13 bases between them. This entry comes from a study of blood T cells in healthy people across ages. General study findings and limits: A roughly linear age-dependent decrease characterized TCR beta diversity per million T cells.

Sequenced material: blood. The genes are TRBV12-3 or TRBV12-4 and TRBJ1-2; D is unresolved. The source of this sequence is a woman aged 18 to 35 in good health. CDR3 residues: CASRDGLEGYTF. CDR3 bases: TGTGCCAGCAGGGACGGCCTAGAGGGCTACACCTTC.